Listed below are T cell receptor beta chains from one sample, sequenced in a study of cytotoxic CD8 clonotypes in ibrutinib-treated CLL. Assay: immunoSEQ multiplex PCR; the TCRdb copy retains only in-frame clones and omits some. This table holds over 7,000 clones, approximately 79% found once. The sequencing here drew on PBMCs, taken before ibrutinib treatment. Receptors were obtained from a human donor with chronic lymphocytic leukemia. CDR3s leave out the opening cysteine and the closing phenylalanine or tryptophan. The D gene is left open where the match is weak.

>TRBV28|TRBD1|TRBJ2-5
ASSFRFLTGGLETQY
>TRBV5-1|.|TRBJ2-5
ASSVGETQY
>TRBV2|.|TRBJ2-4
ASSDKGAGKNIQY
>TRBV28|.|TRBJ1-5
ASKETRNQPQH
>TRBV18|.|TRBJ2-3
ASSPRPPTDTQY
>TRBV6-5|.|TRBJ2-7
LPYEQY
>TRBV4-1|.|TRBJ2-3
ASSRRRGTSTDTQY
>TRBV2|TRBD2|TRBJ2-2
ASRDIAGGLNTGELF
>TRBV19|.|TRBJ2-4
ASSSGLARGNANIQY
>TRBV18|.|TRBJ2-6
ASSPVSSSGANVLT
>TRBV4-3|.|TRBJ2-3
ASSQDAGPSTDTQY
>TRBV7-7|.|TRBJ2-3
ASSGGRADTQY
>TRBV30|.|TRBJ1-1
AWSGSGGPEAF
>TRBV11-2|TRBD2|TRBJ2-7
ASSLRREPSPWVYEQY
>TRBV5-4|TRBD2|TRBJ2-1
ASSLDAGGNNEQF
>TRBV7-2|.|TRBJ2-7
ASSLEGSRREQY
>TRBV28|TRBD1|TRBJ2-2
ASSPTGANTGELF
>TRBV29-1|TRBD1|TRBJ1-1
SVNRGGTEAF
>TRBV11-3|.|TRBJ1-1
ASSTNMNTEAF
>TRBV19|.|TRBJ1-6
ASSIGGRSPLH
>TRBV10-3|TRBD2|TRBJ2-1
AIRTSGGSYNEQF
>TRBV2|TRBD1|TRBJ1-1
ASGRQGSLITEAF
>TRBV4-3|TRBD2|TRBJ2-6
ASSQDGRTSGPGANVLT
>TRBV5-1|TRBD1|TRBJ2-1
ASSLAGGNEQF
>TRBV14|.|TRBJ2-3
ASSQDAGSPRRNTQY
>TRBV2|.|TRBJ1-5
ASSGPLGQLNQPQH
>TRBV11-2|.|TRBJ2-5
ASSLGTGPTGNQETQY
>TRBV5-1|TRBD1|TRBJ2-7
ASSLSQGANEQY
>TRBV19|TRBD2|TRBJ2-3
ASSIRGGGTDTQY
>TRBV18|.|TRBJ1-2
ASSSGQLYGYT
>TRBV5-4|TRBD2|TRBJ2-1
ASRGGLAGVNEQF
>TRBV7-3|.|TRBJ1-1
ASSLAPPNTEAF
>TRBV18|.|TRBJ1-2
ASSPWTVSYGYT
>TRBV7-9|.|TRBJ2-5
ASSSWTLQETQY
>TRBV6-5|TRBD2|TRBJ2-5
ASSYSSGRGETQY
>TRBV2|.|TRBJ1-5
ASLAGGDPFLYSNQPQH
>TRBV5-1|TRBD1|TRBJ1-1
ASSPGGNTEAF
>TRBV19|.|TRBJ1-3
ASSIEPTSSGNTIY
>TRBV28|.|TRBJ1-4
ASHPTRRGEKLF
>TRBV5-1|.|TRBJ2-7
ASSLSGTGPYEQY
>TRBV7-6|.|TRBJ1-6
ASRQGLESPLH
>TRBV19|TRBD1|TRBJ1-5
ASSPWTGADQPQH
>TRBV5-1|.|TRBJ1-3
ASSPREGGNTIY
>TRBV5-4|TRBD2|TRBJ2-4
ASSSGLVSGGNIQY
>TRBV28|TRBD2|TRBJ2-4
ASGGVAKNIQY
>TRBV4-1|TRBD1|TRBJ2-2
ASSQGQHSTGELF
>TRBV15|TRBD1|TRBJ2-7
ATAPQTGLYEQY
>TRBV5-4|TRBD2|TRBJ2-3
ASSSGLAGPRRWADTQY